The clone carrying this T cell receptor (beta chain) was seen a few times. TCRdb re-called the 5' RACE reads with MiXCR, one entry per CDR3 protein. The sample consists of about 110,000 distinct CDR3 sequences, about 15% of them appearing once. This specimen comes from a study of T-cell memory formation after mild COVID-19. This CDR3 spans 13 amino acids. With 7 bases removed from V and 8 bases from J, the gap between germline ends came to 17 bases. Per the germline V gene, CDR1 is LGHNT and CDR2 is FRNRAP. What was sequenced was PBMCs or a T cell subset sorted from them (not recorded which). V is TRBV12-5 and J is TRBJ1-2; D is undetermined. This receptor was taken from a man between 18 and 29 years old who had mild COVID-19 (a few samples of this study predate the infection). Cell type and time point are not known. CDR3 nucleotides: TGTGCTAGTGCCCGAACAAGGACCGAAGGCTACACCTTC. The encoded protein is CASARTRTEGYTF.